Following are 15 T cell receptor beta chains from one sample sequenced in a study of human T cells and chemical hapten exposure. Time point reported: patch test 2, 6 weeks after DPC sensitization. The sample's treatment: therapeutic diphenylcyclopropenone sensitization with weekly scalp DPC. Total RNA was isolated from unfractionated whole blood. TCRdb reprocessed the RACE reads via MiXCR and lists one record per CDR3 protein. The sample holds 35,000 to 45,000 distinct CDR3 sequences; roughly 10% are singletons and the top ten take 14%. Specimen: whole blood, collected in connection with sensitization to the hapten diphenylcyclopropenone (DPC). The source is a young woman with alopecia areata. Some clones in this sample may be carry-over from other donors' samples.

The table lists this clonotype with a few counts. The chain links TRBV6-5 to TRBJ2-5; 7 nucleotides align to TRBD1. J gave up 2 bases and V 3 bases, and 6 bases lay outside the gene matches. The CDR3 consists of 15 residues. The germline gives CDR1 MNHEY, CDR2 SVGAGI. The CDR3 bases are TGTGCCAGCAGTTATGGTACAGGGGCGCAAGAGACCCAGTACTTC. This gives the protein CASSYGTGAQETQYF.

This clonotype was detected many times. V usage is TRBV27 and J usage is TRBJ1-1; 9 bases align to TRBD1. The V gene's germline CDR1 is MNHEY and CDR2 SMNVEV (reference sequence). This CDR3 comprises 15 residues. Trimming at V came to 7 bases and at J to 4 bases, leaving 10 bases not matched to a gene. The CDR3 nucleotides read TGTGCCAGCACCAACCTACAGGGGGCGGTCACTGAAGCTTTCTTT. Its protein is CASTNLQGAVTEAFF.

This clonotype appeared a few times. This sequence joins TRBV4-2 and TRBJ2-2, with D possibly TRBD2 on 6 matching bases. Deletions cut 0 bases from V and 1 base from J, with 9 bases between. This CDR3 comprises 16 residues. The germline gives CDR1 LGHNA, CDR2 YNFKEQ. In nucleotides, the CDR3 is TGTGCCAGCAGCCAAGATAATAGCGGGAACACCGGGGAGCTGTTTTTT. Translating it yields CASSQDNSGNTGELFF.

This clonotype occurred a few times. V usage is TRBV12-3 or TRBV12-4 and J usage is TRBJ2-5, with 7 bases identical to TRBD2. Unmatched junction bases numbered 10, after V lost 1 base and J lost 5 bases. The CDR3 consists of 16 residues. The CDR3 sequence is CASSLGRETLLETQYF. The CDR3 coding sequence is TGTGCCAGCAGTTTAGGGCGGGAGACCCTCCTGGAGACCCAGTACTTC.

At least ten counts were recorded for this clonotype. This chain uses TRBV29-1 with TRBJ1-2; 10 bases match TRBD1. In germline, CDR1 is SQVTM, CDR2 ANQGSEA. This CDR3 comprises 18 residues. The V segment lost 6 bases and the J segment 0 bases; nucleotides outside the gene matches: 16. In DNA form, the CDR3 reads TGCAGCGTCGGAAACCGGGACAGGGGCATATTAGCTAACTATGGCTACACCTTC. It specifies CSVGNRDRGILANYGYTF. Supplemented by reference TRBV29-1 and TRBJ1-2, the full variable domain reads SAVISQKPSRDICQRGTSLTIQCQVDSQVTMMFWYRQQPGQSLTLIATANQGSEATYESGFVIDKFPISRPNLTFSTLTVSNMSPEDSSIYLCSVGNRDRGILANYGYTFGSGTRLTVV.

This clonotype was detected many times. It is unclear where the CDR3 begins or ends on the DNA, so no DNA is shown, and the CDR3 is as TCRdb lists it. This chain links TRBV7-5 with TRBJ2-3; the D call of TRBD1 is as the table states it, not checked on the DNA. TRBV7-5 constitutes a pseudogene. The CDR3 comprises 20 residues, both ends counted. CDR3 amino acids: CISVSEAACERHRRTDTQYF.

The chain recombines TRBV7-3 with TRBJ2-1, with 11 bases that match TRBD2. V shed 4 bases, J shed 9 bases, and the junction held 11 bases outside the gene matches. The germline V gene has CDR1 SGHTA and CDR2 FQGTGA. The CDR3 is 16 residues long. Here the CDR3 DNA reads TGTGCCAGCAGCTCCATAGCGGGGGGGCCGTGGAGTGAGCAGTTCTTC. Its translation is CASSSIAGGPWSEQFF.

V usage is TRBV19 and J usage is TRBJ2-7; D call uncertain. CDR3 length: 14 residues. Germline V lookup: CDR1 LNHDA, CDR2 SQIVND (reference sequence). The V gene lost 2 bases and the J gene lost 2 bases, with 10 bases spanning the gap. The CDR3 is CASSIFGPPYEQYF. The CDR3 DNA reads TGTGCCAGTAGTATATTTGGGCCACCCTACGAGCAGTACTTC.

The rearrangement joins TRBV7-9 to TRBJ2-7, with 10 nucleotides matching TRBD2. Trimming took 4 bases from V and 0 from J; bases not matched to a gene: 12. The CDR3 sequence is 18 residues long. Germline CDR1 reads SEHNR; CDR2 reads FQNEAQ (reference sequence). The CDR3 coding sequence is TGTGCCAGCAGCTCACCCCCGACTAGCGGGTTCAGCTCCTACGAGCAGTACTTC. Protein product: CASSSPPTSGFSSYEQYF.

Only a few counts were recorded for this clonotype. The chain is built from TRBV12-3 or TRBV12-4 and TRBJ2-7; TRBD1 might be the D (6 bases). CDR3 length equals 14 residues. The V and J ends lost 5 bases and 1 base respectively, with 12 bases between them. DNA of the CDR3: TGTGCCAGCAGTCCTTGGACAGATTCCTACGAGCAGTACTTC. Encoded protein: CASSPWTDSYEQYF.

The chain is built from TRBV19 and TRBJ2-1, with 9 bases matching TRBD2. The trim removed 3 bases at V and 8 bases at J, leaving 11 bases unmatched. CDR3 length equals 16 residues. Germline values: CDR1 LNHDA, CDR2 SQIVND (reference sequence). The CDR3 loop reads CASSIFAAGGEDEQFF. Written as DNA, the CDR3 is TGTGCCAGTAGTATCTTTGCCGCGGGGGGGGAAGATGAGCAGTTCTTC. Full variable domain (outside the CDR3, taken from reference TRBV19 and TRBJ2-1): DGGITQSPKYLFRKEGQNVTLSCEQNLNHDAMYWYRQDPGQGLRLIYYSQIVNDFQKGDIAEGYSVSREKKESFPLTVTSAQKNPTAFYLCASSIFAAGGEDEQFFGPGTRLTVL.

The genes are TRBV5-1 and TRBJ2-5; D may match TRBD1 or TRBD2 (5 bases each). V gave up 0 bases and J gave up 5 bases, with 11 bases separating them. Germline CDR1 SGHRS, CDR2 YFSETQ. The CDR3 runs 14 residues. The CDR3 loop is CASSLVWGMETQYF. The DNA of the CDR3 is TGCGCCAGCAGCTTGGTTTGGGGGATGGAGACCCAGTACTTC.

The chain couples TRBV28 to TRBJ2-7; D remains unclear. Trimming stripped 2 bases from V and 2 bases from J, with 7 bases between. Per germline, CDR1 MDHEN and CDR2 SYDVKM. The CDR3 runs to 13 residues. The CDR3 DNA follows: TGTGCCAGCAGTTTAGCAACAACCTACGAGCAGTACTTC. Encoded protein: CASSLATTYEQYF.

This clonotype was picked up many times. The chain is built from TRBV12-3 or TRBV12-4 and TRBJ2-2; D may be TRBD1 (6 bases). This CDR3 has 17 amino acids. V shed 2 bases and J shed 7 bases, with 20 bases lying between them. DNA for the CDR3: TGTGCCAGCAGTTTACGTCGACAGGACCCCTCGGACGGGGAGCTGTTTTTT. It specifies CASSLRRQDPSDGELFF.

This chain links TRBV4-2 with TRBJ2-4, with 7 positions matching TRBD2. Looked up from germline, CDR1 is LGHNA and CDR2 is YNFKEQ. The J segment lost 3 bases and the V segment lost 0 bases, leaving 11 bases of the junction unmatched. This CDR3 is built from 18 residues. The CDR3 coding sequence is TGTGCCAGCAGCCAAGAGCCGCGAACGGGGGGATTCAAAAACATTCAGTACTTC. Its protein product is CASSQEPRTGGFKNIQYF.